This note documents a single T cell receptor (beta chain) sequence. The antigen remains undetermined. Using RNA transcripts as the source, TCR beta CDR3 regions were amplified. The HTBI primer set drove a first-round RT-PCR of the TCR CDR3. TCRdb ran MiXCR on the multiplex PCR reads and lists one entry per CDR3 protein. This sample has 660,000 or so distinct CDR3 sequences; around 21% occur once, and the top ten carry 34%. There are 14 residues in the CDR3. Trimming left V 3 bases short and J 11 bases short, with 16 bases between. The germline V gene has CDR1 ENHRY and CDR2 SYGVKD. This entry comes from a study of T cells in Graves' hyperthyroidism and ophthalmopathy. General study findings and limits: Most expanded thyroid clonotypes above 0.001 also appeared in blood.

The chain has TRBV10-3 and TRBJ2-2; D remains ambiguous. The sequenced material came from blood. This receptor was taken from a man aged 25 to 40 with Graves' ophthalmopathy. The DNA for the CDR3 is TGTGCCATCAGTGAATGGCGGACGAACCCAGAGCTGTTTTTT. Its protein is CAISEWRTNPELFF.